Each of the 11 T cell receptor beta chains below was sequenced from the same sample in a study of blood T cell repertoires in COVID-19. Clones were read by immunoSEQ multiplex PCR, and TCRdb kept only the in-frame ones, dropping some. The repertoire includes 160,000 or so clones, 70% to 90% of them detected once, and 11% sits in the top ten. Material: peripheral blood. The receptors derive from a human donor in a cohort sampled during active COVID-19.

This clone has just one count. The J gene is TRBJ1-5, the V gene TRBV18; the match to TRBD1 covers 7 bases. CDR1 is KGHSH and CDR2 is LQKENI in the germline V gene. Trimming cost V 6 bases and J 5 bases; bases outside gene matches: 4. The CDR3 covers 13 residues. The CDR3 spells CASSPDRDQPQHF. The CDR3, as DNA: TGTGCCAGCTCCCCAGACAGGGATCAGCCCCAGCATTTT. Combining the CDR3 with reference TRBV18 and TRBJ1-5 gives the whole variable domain NAGVMQNPRHLVRRRGQEARLRCSPMKGHSHVYWYRQLPEEGLKFMVYLQKENIIDESGMPKERFSAEFPKEGPSILRIQQVVRGDSAAYFCASSPDRDQPQHFGDGTRLSIL.

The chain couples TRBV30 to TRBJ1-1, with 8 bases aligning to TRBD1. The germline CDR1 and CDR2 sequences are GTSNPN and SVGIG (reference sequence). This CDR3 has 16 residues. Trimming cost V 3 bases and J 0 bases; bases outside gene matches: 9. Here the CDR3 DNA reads TGTGCCTGGAGCCGCCGACAGGGGCCCTTGAACACTGAAGCTTTCTTT. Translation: CAWSRRQGPLNTEAFF.

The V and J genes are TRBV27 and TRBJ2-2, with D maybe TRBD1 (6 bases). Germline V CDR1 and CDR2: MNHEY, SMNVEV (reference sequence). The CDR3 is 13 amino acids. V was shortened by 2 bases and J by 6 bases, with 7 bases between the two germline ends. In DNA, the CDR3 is TGTGCCAGCAGTTTAGGGGGCGCCGGGGAGCTGTTTTTT. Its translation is CASSLGGAGELFF.

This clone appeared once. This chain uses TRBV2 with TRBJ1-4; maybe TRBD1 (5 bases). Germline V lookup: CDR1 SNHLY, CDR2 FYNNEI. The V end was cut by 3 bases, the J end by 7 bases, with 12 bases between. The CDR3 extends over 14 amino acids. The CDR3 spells CASSDRVSGEKLFF. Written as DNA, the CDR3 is TGTGCCAGCAGTGACAGGGTGTCTGGTGAAAAACTGTTTTTT.

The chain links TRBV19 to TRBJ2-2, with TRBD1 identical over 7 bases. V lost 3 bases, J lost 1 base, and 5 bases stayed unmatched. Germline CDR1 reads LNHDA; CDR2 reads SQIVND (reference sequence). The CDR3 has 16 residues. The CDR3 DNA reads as TGTGCCAGTAGTATCAAGGGACAGCTGAACACCGGGGAGCTGTTTTTT. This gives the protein CASSIKGQLNTGELFF. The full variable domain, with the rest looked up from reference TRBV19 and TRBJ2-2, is DGGITQSPKYLFRKEGQNVTLSCEQNLNHDAMYWYRQDPGQGLRLIYYSQIVNDFQKGDIAEGYSVSREKKESFPLTVTSAQKNPTAFYLCASSIKGQLNTGELFFGEGSRLTVL.

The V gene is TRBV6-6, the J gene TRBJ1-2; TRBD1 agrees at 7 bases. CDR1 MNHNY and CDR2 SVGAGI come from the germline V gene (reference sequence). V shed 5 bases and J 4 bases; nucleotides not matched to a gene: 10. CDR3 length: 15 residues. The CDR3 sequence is CASSNWDRPFYGYTF. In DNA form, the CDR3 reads TGTGCCAGCAGTAACTGGGACAGACCATTCTATGGCTACACCTTC.

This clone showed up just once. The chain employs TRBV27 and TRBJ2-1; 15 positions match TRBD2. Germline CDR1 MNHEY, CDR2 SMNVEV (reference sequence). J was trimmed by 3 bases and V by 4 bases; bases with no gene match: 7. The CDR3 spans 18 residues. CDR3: CASSSGTSGGPYYNEQFF. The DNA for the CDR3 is TGTGCCAGCAGTTCGGGGACTAGCGGGGGGCCTTACTACAATGAGCAGTTCTTC.

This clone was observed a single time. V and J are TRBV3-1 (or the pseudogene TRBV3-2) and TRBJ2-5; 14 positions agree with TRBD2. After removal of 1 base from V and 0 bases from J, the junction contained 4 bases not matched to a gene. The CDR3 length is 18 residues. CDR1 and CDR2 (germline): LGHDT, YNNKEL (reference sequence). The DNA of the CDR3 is TGTGCCAGCAGCCAAGCGAGACTAGCGGGGGGGTACCAAGAGACCCAGTACTTC. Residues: CASSQARLAGGYQETQYF.

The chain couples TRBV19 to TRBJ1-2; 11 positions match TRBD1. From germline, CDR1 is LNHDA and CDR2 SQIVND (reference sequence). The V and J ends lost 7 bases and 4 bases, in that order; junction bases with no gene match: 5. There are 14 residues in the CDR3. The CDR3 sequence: CASTPGQGAYGYTF. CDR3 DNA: TGTGCCAGTACCCCCGGACAGGGGGCCTATGGCTACACCTTC.

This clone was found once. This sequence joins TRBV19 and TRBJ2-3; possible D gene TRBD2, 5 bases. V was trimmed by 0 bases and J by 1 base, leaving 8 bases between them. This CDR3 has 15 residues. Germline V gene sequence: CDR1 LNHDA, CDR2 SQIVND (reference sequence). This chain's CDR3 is CASSIERERTDTQYF. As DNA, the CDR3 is TGTGCCAGTAGTATAGAAAGGGAGCGCACAGATACGCAGTATTTT. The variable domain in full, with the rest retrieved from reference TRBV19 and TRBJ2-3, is DGGITQSPKYLFRKEGQNVTLSCEQNLNHDAMYWYRQDPGQGLRLIYYSQIVNDFQKGDIAEGYSVSREKKESFPLTVTSAQKNPTAFYLCASSIERERTDTQYFGPGTRLTVL.

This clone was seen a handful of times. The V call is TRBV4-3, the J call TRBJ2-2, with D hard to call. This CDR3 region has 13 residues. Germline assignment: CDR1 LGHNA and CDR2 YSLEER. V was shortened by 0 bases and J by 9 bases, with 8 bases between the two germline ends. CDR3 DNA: TGCGCCAGCAGCCAAGATCTCCTCCGGGAGCTGTTTTTT. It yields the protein CASSQDLLRELFF.